This T cell receptor (beta chain) was documented in a study of T cell changes during pregnancy in multiple sclerosis (dated by TCRdb to between 2018 and 2021). Describing the broader study: The study examined how the T cell repertoire changed over the course of pregnancy in women with multiple sclerosis.

Relative to germline, V is missing 4 bases and J is missing 3 bases, with 7 bases of the junction outside any gene match. Inclusive of the bounding cysteine and phenylalanine, the CDR3 is 15 residues long. Of all the DNA, just the CDR3 is kept, 45 bases in frame from base 1. CDR1 LNHDA and CDR2 SQIVND are derived from the germline V gene (reference sequence). Receptor libraries were prepared by the immunoSEQ multiplex PCR assay. The table comes from immuneACCESS by way of TCRdb, which keeps in-frame sequences with V and J called. Part of the clones is missing from these tables; in studies checked, under half for an unresolved V gene and the rest for unknown reasons. For this sample there are about 77,000 clones; 89% appear just once. Together, the top ten hold approximately 1.9% of the sample. As regards this clone: Its antigen specificity is not known. Nothing much larger sits one base from this clone, and base qualities are not available.

This clonotype was obtained from a female donor with multiple sclerosis, enrolled in a pregnancy study. This receptor chain uses TRBV19 and TRBJ1-2, and 8 bases in between align with TRBD1. Source: peripheral blood, taken before pregnancy. The encoded CDR3 is CASSNDRGRDYGYTF. The nucleotide sequence is given as TGTGCCAGTAGTAACGACAGGGGCCGCGACTATGGCTACACCTTC.